The source of this T cell receptor (beta chain) is a study of T cell responses to AZD1222 COVID-19 vaccine. Study-wide context: Analyses pooled second doses at about 4 or about 12 weeks.

Points on this clone: What it binds is not known.

Data came from immunoSEQ multiplex PCR; TCRdb stores just in-frame clones and leaves some out. The sample lists about 120,000 clones, just under 90% seen once, with about 4.8% in the top ten. Study-wide findings and caveats: Close to half of all spike-specific TCRs reportedly target regions of the variants that are unmutated.

The germline CDR1 and CDR2 sequences are MNHEY and SMNVEV (reference sequence). V lost 2 bases to trimming and J lost 8 bases; unmatched junction nucleotides: 10. The CDR3 is 16 residues long. The TCR was taken from an adult in good health. This sequence joins TRBV27 and TRBJ2-1, with 9 bases matching TRBD2. Specimen: peripheral blood, collected on day 0 of AZD1222 vaccination. The CDR3 loop is CASSLILAGGPYEQFF. CDR3 in DNA: TGTGCCAGCAGTTTAATTTTGGCGGGAGGGCCTTATGAGCAGTTCTTC.